This TCR beta chain was identified during a study of beta chain features in type 1 diabetes. Looking at the study overall: Age, gender, cell numbers and subset yield matched between patients and controls. Study findings and constraints: Type 1 diabetes patients showed a moderate but significant shortening of TCRB CDR3s in all four CD4+ subsets. Researchers reported that naive, central memory and Treg TCRB repertoires appeared more similar in patients than in healthy donors.

The sequenced template was cDNA made from the entire isolated RNA. Approximately 3.6 million reads was the average for naive, central memory and regulatory T cell samples. Generated by immunoSEQ multiplex PCR, the TCRdb table keeps only in-frame clones and is missing some. This repertoire shows 150,000 to 200,000 clones, approximately 8% found once; its top ten account for 0.5%. Cell sorting via CD45RO/CCR7/CD25/CD127/CD95/CD27 was performed to obtain CD4+ naive, central memory, regulatory and stem cell-like memory cells. CDR3 length: 14 amino acids. Germline V gene sequence: CDR1 MNHEY, CDR2 SVGAGI. Trimming cost V 5 bases and J 8 bases; bases outside gene matches: 7. Worth noting for this clone: Its specificity is unknown.

The origin of this receptor is a man aged 18 to 35 with type 1 diabetes. The rearrangement uses TRBV6-5 and TRBJ1-4; 8 nucleotides match TRBD1. Sequences were obtained from central memory CD4+ T cells from blood. CDR3 residues: CASSPEGTGEKLFF. CDR3 nucleotide sequence: TGTGCCAGCAGTCCCGAGGGGACAGGCGAAAAACTGTTTTTT.